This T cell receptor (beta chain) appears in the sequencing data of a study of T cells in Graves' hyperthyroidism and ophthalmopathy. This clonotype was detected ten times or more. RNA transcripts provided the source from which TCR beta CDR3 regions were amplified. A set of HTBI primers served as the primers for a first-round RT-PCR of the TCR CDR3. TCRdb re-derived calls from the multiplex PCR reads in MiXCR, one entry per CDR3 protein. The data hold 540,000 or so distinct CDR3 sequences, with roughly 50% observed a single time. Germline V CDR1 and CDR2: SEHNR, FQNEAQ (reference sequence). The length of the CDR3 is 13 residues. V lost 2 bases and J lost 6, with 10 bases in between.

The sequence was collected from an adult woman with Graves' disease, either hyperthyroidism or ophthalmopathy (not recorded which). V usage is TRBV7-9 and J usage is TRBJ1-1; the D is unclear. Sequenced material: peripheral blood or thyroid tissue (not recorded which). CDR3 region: CASSLSLRPEAFF. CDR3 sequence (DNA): TGTGCCAGCAGCTTATCCCTCAGACCTGAAGCTTTCTTT.